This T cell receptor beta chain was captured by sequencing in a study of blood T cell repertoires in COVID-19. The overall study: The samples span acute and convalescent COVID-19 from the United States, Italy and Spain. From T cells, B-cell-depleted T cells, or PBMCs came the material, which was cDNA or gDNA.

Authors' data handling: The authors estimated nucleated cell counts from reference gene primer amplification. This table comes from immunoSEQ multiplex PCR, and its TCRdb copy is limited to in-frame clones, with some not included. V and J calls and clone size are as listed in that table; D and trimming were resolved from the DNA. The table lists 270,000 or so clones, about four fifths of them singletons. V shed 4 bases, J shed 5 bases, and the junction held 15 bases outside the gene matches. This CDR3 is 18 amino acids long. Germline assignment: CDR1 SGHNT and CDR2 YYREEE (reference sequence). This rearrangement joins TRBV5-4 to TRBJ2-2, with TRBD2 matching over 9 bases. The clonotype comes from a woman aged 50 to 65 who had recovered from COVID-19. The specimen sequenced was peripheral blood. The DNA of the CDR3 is TGTGCCAGCAGCCCGGATGGCGGGAGGGGTGGGCGGACCGGGGAGCTGTTTTTT. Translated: CASSPDGGRGGRTGELFF. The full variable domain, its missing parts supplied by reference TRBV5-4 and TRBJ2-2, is ETGVTQSPTHLIKTRGQQVTLRCSSQSGHNTVSWYQQALGQGPQFIFQYYREEENGRGNFPPRFSGLQFPNYSSELNVNALELDDSALYLCASSPDGGRGGRTGELFFGEGSRLTVL.